This TCR beta chain is drawn from a study of T-cell reconstitution after alpha-beta-depleted transplantation in children. Broader study findings: There were reportedly several hundred expanded graft clones from which alpha-beta T cells came about two months after transplant. Surviving thymic progenitors and recipient T cells were the source of high TCRbeta diversity at day 60 in some patients.

Preparing the TCRbeta library involved the use of unique molecular identifiers. TCRdb used MiXCR to reprocess the PCR reads, holding one entry per CDR3 protein. The sample lists just under 150,000 distinct CDR3 sequences; 8.8% were seen once. From germline, CDR1 is SGHTA and CDR2 FQGNSA. V lost 5 bases to trimming and J lost 4 bases, with 14 bases between them. This CDR3 has 15 residues. This clonotype was seen repeatedly, ten times or more. What it binds is not known. The sample was PBMCs, mostly from graft donor cells, taken 180 days after TCRalphabeta/CD19-depleted stem cell transplant. V gene TRBV7-2 combines with J gene TRBJ2-2; the D is unclear. The source is a female patient aged 2-10 years who had a stem cell transplant for congenital amegakaryocytic thrombocytopenia, so the T cells may come from the graft donor. CDR3 bases: TGTGCCAGCAGCATACCCAGGAAGGGCACCGGGGAGCTGTTTTTT. Its translation is CASSIPRKGTGELFF.